These T cell receptor beta chains were read from a single sample in a study of long-term antiretroviral therapy in people with HIV. This table comes from immunoSEQ multiplex PCR, and its TCRdb copy is limited to in-frame clones, with some not included. Of some 15,000 clones in the sample, around 90% are singletons; the top ten hold 11%. Specimen: unsorted PBMCs, collected 6.2 years after starting antiretroviral therapy. Receptors originate from a man in his forties or fifties with HIV. Both conserved end residues are part of each CDR3.

J	V	CDR3
TRBJ2-1	TRBV7-3	CASSLSGRWKNEQFF
TRBJ2-7	TRBV29-1	CSVAGTGGDEQYF
TRBJ2-4	TRBV5-4	CASSNPGKNIQYF
TRBJ2-7	TRBV19	CASSITTGLEEQYF
TRBJ1-2	TRBV19	CASIGDGLNYGYTF
TRBJ2-3	TRBV13	CASSLGSRGVADTQYF
TRBJ2-5	TRBV11-2	CASSSSGVGGETQYF
TRBJ2-7	TRBV4-2	CASSQGVGFTGRTSYEQYF
TRBJ2-2	TRBV29-1	CSVDRNRGDGELFF
TRBJ2-1	TRBV28	CASSFQGSVFEQFF
TRBJ2-5	TRBV10-3	CAISEEKETQYF
TRBJ2-5	TRBV6-5	CASKIGQLETQYF
TRBJ2-7	TRBV5-6	CASSLTSRPYEQYF
TRBJ1-6	TRBV11-2	CASSFVRDRGWHSPLHF
TRBJ2-3	TRBV21-1	CASSKGGVLGTDTQYF
TRBJ1-2	TRBV27	CASRGAMNYGYTF
TRBJ1-1	TRBV7-3	CARNTEAFF
TRBJ2-5	TRBV6-6	CASSYGASGRGETQYF
TRBJ2-1	TRBV9	CASSPESGGAYNEQFF
TRBJ2-3	TRBV5-1	CASSYGAGLTDTQYF
TRBJ2-3	TRBV5-4	CASSPALAVTDTQYF
TRBJ2-5	TRBV28	CASRPQGGGGETQYF
TRBJ2-1	TRBV27	CASSLRSSDPYNEQFF
TRBJ2-3	TRBV9	CASSAHWGLAGSTDTQYF
TRBJ1-2	TRBV7-2	CASSLTDNYGYTF
TRBJ2-1	TRBV5-1	CASSLGRGNNEQFF
TRBJ2-4	TRBV28	CASRSAGNIQYF
TRBJ2-3	TRBV5-4	CASSTLTSGRGADTQYF
TRBJ1-1	TRBV4-1	CASSQVVAMRRNTEAFF
TRBJ2-1	TRBV7-2	CASSSRAGGPYEQFF
TRBJ2-1	TRBV9	CASSVGREIDEQFF
TRBJ1-2	TRBV28	CASSLDLQGGGYTF
TRBJ2-7	TRBV7-9	CASSWGTSLYEQYF
TRBJ1-1	TRBV27	CASTRGMNTEAFF
TRBJ1-2	TRBV7-2	CASRRTFGYTF
TRBJ2-1	TRBV28	CASRSSAYNEQFF
TRBJ2-7	TRBV7-2	CASSQDLSRGRDEQYF
TRBJ2-1	TRBV28	CAISGSSYNEQFF
TRBJ1-1	TRBV18	CASSPRGRDTEAFF
TRBJ2-7	TRBV27	CASSLSGQGAYEQYF
TRBJ1-5	TRBV27	CASSLSLSGAYSNQPQHF
TRBJ2-7	TRBV7-9	CASSMGAVGYEQYF
TRBJ2-3	TRBV30	CAWSVVGTPTDTQYF
TRBJ1-5	TRBV19	CASSKQGEPLYSNQPQHF